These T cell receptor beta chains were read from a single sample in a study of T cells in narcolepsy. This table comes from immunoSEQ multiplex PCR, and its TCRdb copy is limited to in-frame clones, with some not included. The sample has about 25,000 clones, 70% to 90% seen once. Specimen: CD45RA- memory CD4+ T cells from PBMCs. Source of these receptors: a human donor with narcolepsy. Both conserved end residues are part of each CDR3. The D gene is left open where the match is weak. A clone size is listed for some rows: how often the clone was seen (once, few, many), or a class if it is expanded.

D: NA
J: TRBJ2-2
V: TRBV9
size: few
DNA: TGTGCCAGCAGCGGAACGACCGCGAACACCGGGGAGCTGTTTTTT
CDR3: CASSGTTANTGELFF

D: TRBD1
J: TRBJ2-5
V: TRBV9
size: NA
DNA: TGTGCCAGCAGCGCGAGGACAGGGCAAGAGACCCAGTACTTC
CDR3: CASSARTGQETQYF

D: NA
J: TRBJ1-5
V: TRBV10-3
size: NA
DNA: TGTGCCATCAGGGATGATGGACCATCGGAGCCCCAGCATTTT
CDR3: CAIRDDGPSEPQHF

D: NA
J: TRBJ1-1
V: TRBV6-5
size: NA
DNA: TGTGCCAGCAGGGACAGTTACACTGAAGCTTTCTTT
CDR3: CASRDSYTEAFF

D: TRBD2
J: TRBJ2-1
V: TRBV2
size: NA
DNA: TGTGCCAGCAGTGCGGCTAGCGGGAACGAGTTCTACAATGAGCAGTTCTTC
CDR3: CASSAASGNEFYNEQFF

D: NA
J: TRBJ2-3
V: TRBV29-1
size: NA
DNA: TGCAGCGTTCTATCGACGGCTAGCACAGATACGCAGTATTTT
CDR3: CSVLSTASTDTQYF

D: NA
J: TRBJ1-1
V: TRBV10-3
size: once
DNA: TGTGCCATCAGTGCTGGAGGGGAGACTGAAGCTTTCTTT
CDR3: CAISAGGETEAFF

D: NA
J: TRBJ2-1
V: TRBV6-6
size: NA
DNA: TGTGCCAGCAGTTACGCGGGGACCTACAATGAGCAGTTCTTC
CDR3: CASSYAGTYNEQFF

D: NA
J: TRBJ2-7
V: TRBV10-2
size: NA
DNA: TGCGCCAGCAGTGAGTGGATGGGTCCAGGCGAGCAGTACTTC
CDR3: CASSEWMGPGEQYF

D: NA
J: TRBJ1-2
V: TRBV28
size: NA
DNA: TGTGCCAGCAGTCCCGTCGAACAGGGAAACTATGGCTACACCTTC
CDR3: CASSPVEQGNYGYTF

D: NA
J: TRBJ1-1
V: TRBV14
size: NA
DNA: TGTGCCAGCAGCCAAGAGGGACACCGGAACACTGAAGCTTTCTTT
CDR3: CASSQEGHRNTEAFF

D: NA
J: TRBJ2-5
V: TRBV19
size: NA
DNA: TGTGCCAGTAGGGGCGAGAGAGAGACCCAGTACTTC
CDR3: CASRGERETQYF

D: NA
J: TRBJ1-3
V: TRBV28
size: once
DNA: TGTGCCAGCAGGTCCGGGCAGGCTGGTGGAAACACCATATATTTT
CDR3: CASRSGQAGGNTIYF

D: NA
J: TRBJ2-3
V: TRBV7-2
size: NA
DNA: TGTGCCAGCAGCTTAAATACTCAAACAATCACAGATACGCAGTATTTT
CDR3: CASSLNTQTITDTQYF

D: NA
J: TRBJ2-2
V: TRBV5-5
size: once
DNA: TGTGCCAGCAGCCGGACAGCATACACCGGGGAGCTGTTTTTT
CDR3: CASSRTAYTGELFF

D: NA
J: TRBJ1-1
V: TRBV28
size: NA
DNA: TGTGCCAGCAGCATCCGGACAGTCTCTAATAAAGCTTTCTTT
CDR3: CASSIRTVSNKAFF

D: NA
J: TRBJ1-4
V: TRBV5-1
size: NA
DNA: TGCGCCAGCAGCTCAAACGTGGGGACTAATGAAAAACTGTTTTTT
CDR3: CASSSNVGTNEKLFF

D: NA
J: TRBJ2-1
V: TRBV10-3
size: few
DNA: TGTGCCATCAGGCAAAACCCAAACAATGAGCAGTTCTTC
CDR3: CAIRQNPNNEQFF

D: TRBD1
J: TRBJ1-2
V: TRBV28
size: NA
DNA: TGTGCCAGCAGTCCAGGGGGCGACGACTATGGCTACACCTTC
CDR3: CASSPGGDDYGYTF

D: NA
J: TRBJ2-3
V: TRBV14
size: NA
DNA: TGTGCCAGCAGTCCAGACTGGGGGAACACAGATACGCAGTATTTT
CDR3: CASSPDWGNTDTQYF